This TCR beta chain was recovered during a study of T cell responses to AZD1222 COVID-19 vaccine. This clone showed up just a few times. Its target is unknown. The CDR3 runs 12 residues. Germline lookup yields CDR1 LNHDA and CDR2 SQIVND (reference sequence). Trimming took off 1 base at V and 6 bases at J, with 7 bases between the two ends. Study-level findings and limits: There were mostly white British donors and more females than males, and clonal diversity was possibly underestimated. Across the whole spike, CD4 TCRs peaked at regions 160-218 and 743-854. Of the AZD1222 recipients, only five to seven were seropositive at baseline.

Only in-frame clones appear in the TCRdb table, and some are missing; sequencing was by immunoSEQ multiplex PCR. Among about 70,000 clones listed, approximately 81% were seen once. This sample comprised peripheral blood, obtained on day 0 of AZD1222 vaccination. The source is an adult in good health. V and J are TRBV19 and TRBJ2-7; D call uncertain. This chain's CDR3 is CASSIGSREQYF. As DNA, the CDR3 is TGTGCCAGTAGTATAGGGTCCCGCGAGCAGTACTTC.